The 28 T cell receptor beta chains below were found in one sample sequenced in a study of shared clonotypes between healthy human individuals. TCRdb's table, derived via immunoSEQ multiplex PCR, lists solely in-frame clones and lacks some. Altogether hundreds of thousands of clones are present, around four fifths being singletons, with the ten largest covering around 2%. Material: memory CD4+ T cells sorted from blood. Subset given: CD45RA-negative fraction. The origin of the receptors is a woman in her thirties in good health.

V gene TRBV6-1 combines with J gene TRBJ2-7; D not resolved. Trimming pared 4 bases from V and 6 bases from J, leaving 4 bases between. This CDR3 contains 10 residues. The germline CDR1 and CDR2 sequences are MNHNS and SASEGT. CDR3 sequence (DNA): TGTGCCAGCAGTGTGGTCGAGCAGTACTTC. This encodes CASSVVEQYF.

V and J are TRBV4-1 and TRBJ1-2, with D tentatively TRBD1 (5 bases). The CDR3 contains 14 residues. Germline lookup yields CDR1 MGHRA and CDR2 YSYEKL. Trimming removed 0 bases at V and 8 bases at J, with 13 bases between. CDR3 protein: CASSQDPGHQGYTF. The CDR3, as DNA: TGCGCCAGCAGCCAAGACCCAGGGCATCAAGGCTACACCTTC.

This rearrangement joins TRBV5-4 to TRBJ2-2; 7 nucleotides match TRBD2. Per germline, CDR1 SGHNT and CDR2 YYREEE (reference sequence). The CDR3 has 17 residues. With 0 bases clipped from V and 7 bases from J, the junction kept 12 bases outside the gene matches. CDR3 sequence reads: CASSLDSRGGPIGELFF. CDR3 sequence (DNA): TGTGCCAGCAGCTTGGACTCTAGGGGAGGGCCGATCGGGGAGCTGTTTTTT.

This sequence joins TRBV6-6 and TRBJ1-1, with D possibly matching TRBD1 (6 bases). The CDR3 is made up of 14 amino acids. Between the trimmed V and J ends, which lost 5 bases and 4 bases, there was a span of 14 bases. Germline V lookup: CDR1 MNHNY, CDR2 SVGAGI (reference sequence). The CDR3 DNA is TGTGCCAGCAGTCTGGGGGGGGCAATCACTGAAGCTTTCTTT. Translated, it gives CASSLGGAITEAFF.

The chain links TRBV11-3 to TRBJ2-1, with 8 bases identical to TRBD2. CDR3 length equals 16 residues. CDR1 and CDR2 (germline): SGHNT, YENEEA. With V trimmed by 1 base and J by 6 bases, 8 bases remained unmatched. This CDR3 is CASSLGLTGGANEQFF. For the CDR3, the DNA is TGTGCCAGCAGCTTAGGTCTAACGGGAGGGGCCAATGAGCAGTTCTTC.

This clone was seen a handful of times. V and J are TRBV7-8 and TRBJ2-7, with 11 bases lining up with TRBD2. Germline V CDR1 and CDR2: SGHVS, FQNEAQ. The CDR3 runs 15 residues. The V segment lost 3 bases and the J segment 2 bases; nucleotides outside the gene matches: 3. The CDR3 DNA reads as TGTGCCAGCAGCTTGCTAGCGGGAGGCCCCTACGAGCAGTACTTC. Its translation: CASSLLAGGPYEQYF.

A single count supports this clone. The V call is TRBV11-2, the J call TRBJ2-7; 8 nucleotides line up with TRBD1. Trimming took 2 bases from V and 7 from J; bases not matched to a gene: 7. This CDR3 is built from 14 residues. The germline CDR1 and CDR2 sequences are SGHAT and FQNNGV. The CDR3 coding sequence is TGTGCCAGCAGCTTAAGGGACAGGATTGTTGAGCAGTACTTC. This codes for CASSLRDRIVEQYF.

The CDR3 protein is CASSLRTGGNQPQHF. DNA of the CDR3: TGTGCCAGCAGTTTAAGGACAGGGGGAAATCAGCCCCAGCATTTT. The J gene is TRBJ1-5, the V gene TRBV28; 10 bases line up with TRBD1. Per germline, CDR1 MDHEN and CDR2 SYDVKM. The CDR3 is 15 amino acids. V was clipped by 2 bases and J by 4 bases; unmatched bases: 2.

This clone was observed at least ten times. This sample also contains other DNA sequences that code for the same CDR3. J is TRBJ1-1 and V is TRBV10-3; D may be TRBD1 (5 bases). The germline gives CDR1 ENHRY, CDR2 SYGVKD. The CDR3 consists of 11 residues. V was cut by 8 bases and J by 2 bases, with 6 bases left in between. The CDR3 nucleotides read TGTGCCATCGGGGCAAACACTGAAGCTTTCTTT. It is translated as CAIGANTEAFF.

CDR3 protein: CASSLGQGATGANVLTF. The DNA of the CDR3 is TGTGCCAGCAGCCTCGGACAGGGGGCGACTGGGGCCAACGTCCTGACTTTC. The gene calls are TRBV7-2 and TRBJ2-6, with 11 bases matching TRBD1. The V and J ends lost 5 bases and 2 bases, in that order; junction bases with no gene match: 5. This CDR3 is built from 17 residues. In germline, CDR1 is SGHTA, CDR2 FQGNSA.

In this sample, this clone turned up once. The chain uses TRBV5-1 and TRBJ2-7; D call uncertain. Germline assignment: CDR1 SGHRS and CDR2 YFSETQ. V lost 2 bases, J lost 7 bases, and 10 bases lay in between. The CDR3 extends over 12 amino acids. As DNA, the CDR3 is TGCGCCAGCAGCTTTGACCGGGTTGAGCAGTACTTC. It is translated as CASSFDRVEQYF.

The chain's CDR3 is CASSQWDRGFAYEQYF. CDR3 nucleotide sequence: TGCGCCAGCAGTCAATGGGACAGGGGCTTTGCCTACGAGCAGTACTTC. The gene calls are TRBV23-1 and TRBJ2-7; 10 bases are a match to TRBD1. TRBV23-1 is marked as an open reading frame, function uncertain. The CDR3 is made up of 16 amino acids. With V trimmed by 1 base and J by 2 bases, 5 bases remained unmatched.

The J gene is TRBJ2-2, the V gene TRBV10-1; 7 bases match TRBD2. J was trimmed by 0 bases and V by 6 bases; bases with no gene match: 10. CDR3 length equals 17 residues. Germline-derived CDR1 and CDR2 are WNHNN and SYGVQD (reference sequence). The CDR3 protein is CASSPGGRNTNTGELFF. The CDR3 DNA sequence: TGCGCCAGCAGCCCAGGCGGGAGAAACACGAACACCGGGGAGCTGTTTTTT.

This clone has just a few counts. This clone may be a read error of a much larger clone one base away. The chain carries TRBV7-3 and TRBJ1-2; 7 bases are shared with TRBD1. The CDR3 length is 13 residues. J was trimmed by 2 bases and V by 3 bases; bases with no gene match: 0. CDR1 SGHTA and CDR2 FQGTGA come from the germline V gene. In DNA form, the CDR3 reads TGTGCCAGCAGCTTGGGACAGAACTATGGCTACACCTTC. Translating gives CASSLGQNYGYTF.

This CDR3 is CASSYQGSPEAFF. As DNA, the CDR3 is TGTGCCAGCAGCTACCAGGGGAGCCCTGAAGCTTTCTTT. The chain combines TRBV6-6 with TRBJ1-1, with D possibly being TRBD1 (6 bases). CDR3 length: 13 amino acids. The germline gives CDR1 MNHNY, CDR2 SVGAGI (reference sequence). V was pared by 6 bases and J by 6 bases, with 14 bases between.

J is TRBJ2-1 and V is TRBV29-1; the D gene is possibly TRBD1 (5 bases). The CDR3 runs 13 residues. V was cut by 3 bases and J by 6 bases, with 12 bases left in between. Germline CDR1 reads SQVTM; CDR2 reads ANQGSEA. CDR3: CSVDGQGSNEQFF. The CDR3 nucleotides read TGCAGCGTTGATGGTCAGGGTTCCAATGAGCAGTTCTTC.

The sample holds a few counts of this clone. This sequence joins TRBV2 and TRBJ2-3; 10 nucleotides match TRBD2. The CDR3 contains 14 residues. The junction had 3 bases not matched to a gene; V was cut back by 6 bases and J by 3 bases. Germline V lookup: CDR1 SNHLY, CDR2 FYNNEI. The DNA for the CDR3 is TGTGCCAGCAGGGAGACTAGCGGGACAGATACGCAGTATTTT. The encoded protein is CASRETSGTDTQYF.

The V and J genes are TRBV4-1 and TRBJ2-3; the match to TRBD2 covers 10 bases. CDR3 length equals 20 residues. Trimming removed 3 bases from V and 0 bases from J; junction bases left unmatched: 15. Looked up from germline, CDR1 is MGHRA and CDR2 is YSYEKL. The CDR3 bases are TGCGCCAGCAGCCACCCCCGGCGAACTAGCGGGACCCAAAGCACAGATACGCAGTATTTT. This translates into CASSHPRRTSGTQSTDTQYF.

CDR3 protein: CASLRVYEQYF. The CDR3 region has the DNA TGTGCCAGCCTCAGGGTCTACGAGCAGTACTTC. This sequence joins TRBV2 and TRBJ2-7; a weak D match, TRBD1 (5 bases). From germline, CDR1 is SNHLY and CDR2 FYNNEI. Between the trimmed V and J ends, which lost 8 bases and 3 bases, there was a span of 8 bases. CDR3 size: 11 residues.

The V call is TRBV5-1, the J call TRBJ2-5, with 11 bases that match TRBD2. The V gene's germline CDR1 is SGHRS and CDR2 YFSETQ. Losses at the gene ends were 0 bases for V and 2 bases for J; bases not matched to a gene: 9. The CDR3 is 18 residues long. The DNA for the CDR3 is TGCGCCAGCAGCTTGGCCCTCGGTAGCGGGAGGGTTCAAGAGACCCAGTACTTC. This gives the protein CASSLALGSGRVQETQYF.

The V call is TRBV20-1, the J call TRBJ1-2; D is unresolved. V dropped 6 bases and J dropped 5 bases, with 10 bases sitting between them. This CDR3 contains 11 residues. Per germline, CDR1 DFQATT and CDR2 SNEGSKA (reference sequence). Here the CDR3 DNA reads TGCAGTGCCATAAGTGGGTATGGCTACACCTTC. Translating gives CSAISGYGYTF.

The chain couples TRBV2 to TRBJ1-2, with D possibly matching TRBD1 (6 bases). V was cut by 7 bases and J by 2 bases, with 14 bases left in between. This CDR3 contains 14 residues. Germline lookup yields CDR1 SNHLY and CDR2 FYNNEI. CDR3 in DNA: TGTGCCAGCACCCTGGACAGTCAGAACTATGGCTACACCTTC. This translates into CASTLDSQNYGYTF. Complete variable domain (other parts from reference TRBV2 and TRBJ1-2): EPEVTQTPSHQVTQMGQEVILRCVPISNHLYFYWYRQILGQKVEFLVSFYNNEISEKSEIFDDQFSVERPDGSNFTLKIRSTKLEDSAMYFCASTLDSQNYGYTFGSGTRLTVV.

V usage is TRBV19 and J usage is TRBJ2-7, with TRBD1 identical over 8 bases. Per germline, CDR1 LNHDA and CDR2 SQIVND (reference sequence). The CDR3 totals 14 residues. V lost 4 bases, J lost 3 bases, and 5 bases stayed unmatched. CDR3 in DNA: TGTGCCAGTAGTAGGGGAGGACAGGGCTACGAGCAGTACTTC. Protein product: CASSRGGQGYEQYF.

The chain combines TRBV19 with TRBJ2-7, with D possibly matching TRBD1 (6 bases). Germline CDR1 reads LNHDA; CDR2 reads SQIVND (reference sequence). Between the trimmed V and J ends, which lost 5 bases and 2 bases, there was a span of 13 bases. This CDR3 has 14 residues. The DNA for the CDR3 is TGTGCCAGTAGTCCGCGGACAGCGACCTACGAGCAGTACTTC. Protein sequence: CASSPRTATYEQYF.

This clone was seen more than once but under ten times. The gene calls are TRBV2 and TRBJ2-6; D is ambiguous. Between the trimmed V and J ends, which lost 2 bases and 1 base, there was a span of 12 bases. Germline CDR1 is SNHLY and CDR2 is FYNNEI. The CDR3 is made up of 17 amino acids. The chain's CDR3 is CASSELKPTSGANVLTF. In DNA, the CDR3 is TGTGCCAGCAGTGAACTCAAGCCGACATCTGGGGCCAACGTCCTGACTTTC.

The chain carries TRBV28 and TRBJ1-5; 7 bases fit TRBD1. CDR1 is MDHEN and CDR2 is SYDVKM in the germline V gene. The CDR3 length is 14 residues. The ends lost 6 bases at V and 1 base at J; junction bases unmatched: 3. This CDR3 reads CASRPGGSNQPQHF. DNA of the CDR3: TGTGCCAGCAGGCCAGGGGGGAGCAATCAGCCCCAGCATTTT.

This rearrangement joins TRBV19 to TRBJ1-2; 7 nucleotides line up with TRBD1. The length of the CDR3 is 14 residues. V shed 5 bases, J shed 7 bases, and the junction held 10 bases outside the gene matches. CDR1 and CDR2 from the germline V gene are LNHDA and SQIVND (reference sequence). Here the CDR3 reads CASSAGTPGGGYTF. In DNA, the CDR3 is TGTGCCAGTAGTGCCGGGACCCCAGGGGGTGGCTACACCTTC.

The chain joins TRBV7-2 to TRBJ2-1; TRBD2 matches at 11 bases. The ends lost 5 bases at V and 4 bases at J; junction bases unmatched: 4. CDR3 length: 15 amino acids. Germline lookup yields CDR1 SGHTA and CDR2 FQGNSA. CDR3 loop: CASSNIAGGYNEQFF. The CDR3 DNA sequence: TGTGCCAGCAGCAATATAGCGGGAGGGTACAATGAGCAGTTCTTC.